In its sample, the clone carrying this T cell receptor beta chain was seen a few times. Its antigen remains unidentified. The sample carries other DNA sequences with the same CDR3. As the sequencing template, cDNA was produced by extracting RNA and reverse transcribing it. Libraries were prepared by immunoSEQ multiplex PCR; TCRdb keeps only in-frame clonotypes and omits some of them. Of under 200,000 clones listed, around three fifths are singletons. Treatment reported: oral pan-JAK inhibitor, 5-10 mg twice daily. Alopecia areata patients had lesional scalp punch biopsies and peripheral blood taken from them. The source of the sample is a study of CD8+ T cells in alopecia areata. Overall study findings and caveats: Affected scalp, especially in alopecia totalis/universalis, had a higher clonality than normal scalp did. With just one nonresponder, it is still uncertain whether baseline CD8+ expansion relates to response.

The CDR3 is 12 amino acids. Germline CDR1 reads SEHNR; CDR2 reads FQNEAQ (reference sequence). Trimming shortened V by 3 bases and J by 0 bases, and 2 bases separated the two germline ends. Sequencing used CD4+ T cells sorted from blood, obtained at week 24, from a patient treated with tofacitinib. The V call is TRBV7-9, the J call TRBJ1-2; D is unresolved. This TCR was sampled from a human donor with alopecia areata. The CDR3 is CASSLANYGYTF. For the CDR3, the DNA is TGTGCCAGCAGCTTGGCTAACTATGGCTACACCTTC.